This T cell receptor beta chain was observed in a study of glioma-infiltrating T cells. Using RNA template, CDR3s of TCR alpha and beta were amplified with iRepertoire arm-PCR. For one-step reverse transcription and amplification, roughly 85-450 ng of tissue mRNA or PBMC total RNA was used. In TCRdb, the multiplex PCR reads were re-called with MiXCR into one record per CDR3 protein. The sample contains around 170,000 distinct CDR3 sequences, about 46% of which appear only once. This clonotype was counted at least ten times. The ends were cut back, 3 bases at V and 2 bases at J, with 22 bases in the middle. The CDR3 totals 17 residues. Germline V gene lookup returns CDR1 DFQATT and CDR2 SNEGSKA (reference sequence).

Sequencing was done on a sample of glioma tissue, nonneoplastic brain tissue, or PBMCs (not recorded which). This chain connects TRBV20-1 to TRBJ2-5; D tentatively reads TRBD1 or TRBD2 (6 bases each). The receptor comes from a human donor with low-grade glioma or glioblastoma, undergoing nonglioma brain surgery, or in good health (not recorded which). CDR3 amino acids: CSARGPRGGGTQETQYF. The DNA of the CDR3 is TGCAGTGCTAGGGGACCCCGAGGAGGAGGGACACAAGAGACCCAGTACTTC.